This TCR beta chain appears in the sequencing data of a study of blood T cell repertoires in COVID-19. Study summary: COVID-19 samples from acute and convalescent phases originated in the United States, Italy and Spain.

Deletions cut 2 bases from V and 6 bases from J, with 12 bases between. Germline-derived CDR1 and CDR2 are LNHDA and SQIVND (reference sequence). CDR3 size: 14 residues. The method was immunoSEQ multiplex PCR; TCRdb's version includes in-frame clones alone and lacks a portion of them. Of under 200,000 clones in the sample, 86% were seen once. The sequence came from a woman between 70 and 85 years old with acute or convalescent COVID-19. The chain has TRBV19 and TRBJ2-3; possible D gene TRBD1, 5 bases. What was sequenced was peripheral blood. The CDR3 DNA is TGTGCCAGTAGTATAAGTCGGACATCTGATACGCAGTATTTT. This encodes CASSISRTSDTQYF.